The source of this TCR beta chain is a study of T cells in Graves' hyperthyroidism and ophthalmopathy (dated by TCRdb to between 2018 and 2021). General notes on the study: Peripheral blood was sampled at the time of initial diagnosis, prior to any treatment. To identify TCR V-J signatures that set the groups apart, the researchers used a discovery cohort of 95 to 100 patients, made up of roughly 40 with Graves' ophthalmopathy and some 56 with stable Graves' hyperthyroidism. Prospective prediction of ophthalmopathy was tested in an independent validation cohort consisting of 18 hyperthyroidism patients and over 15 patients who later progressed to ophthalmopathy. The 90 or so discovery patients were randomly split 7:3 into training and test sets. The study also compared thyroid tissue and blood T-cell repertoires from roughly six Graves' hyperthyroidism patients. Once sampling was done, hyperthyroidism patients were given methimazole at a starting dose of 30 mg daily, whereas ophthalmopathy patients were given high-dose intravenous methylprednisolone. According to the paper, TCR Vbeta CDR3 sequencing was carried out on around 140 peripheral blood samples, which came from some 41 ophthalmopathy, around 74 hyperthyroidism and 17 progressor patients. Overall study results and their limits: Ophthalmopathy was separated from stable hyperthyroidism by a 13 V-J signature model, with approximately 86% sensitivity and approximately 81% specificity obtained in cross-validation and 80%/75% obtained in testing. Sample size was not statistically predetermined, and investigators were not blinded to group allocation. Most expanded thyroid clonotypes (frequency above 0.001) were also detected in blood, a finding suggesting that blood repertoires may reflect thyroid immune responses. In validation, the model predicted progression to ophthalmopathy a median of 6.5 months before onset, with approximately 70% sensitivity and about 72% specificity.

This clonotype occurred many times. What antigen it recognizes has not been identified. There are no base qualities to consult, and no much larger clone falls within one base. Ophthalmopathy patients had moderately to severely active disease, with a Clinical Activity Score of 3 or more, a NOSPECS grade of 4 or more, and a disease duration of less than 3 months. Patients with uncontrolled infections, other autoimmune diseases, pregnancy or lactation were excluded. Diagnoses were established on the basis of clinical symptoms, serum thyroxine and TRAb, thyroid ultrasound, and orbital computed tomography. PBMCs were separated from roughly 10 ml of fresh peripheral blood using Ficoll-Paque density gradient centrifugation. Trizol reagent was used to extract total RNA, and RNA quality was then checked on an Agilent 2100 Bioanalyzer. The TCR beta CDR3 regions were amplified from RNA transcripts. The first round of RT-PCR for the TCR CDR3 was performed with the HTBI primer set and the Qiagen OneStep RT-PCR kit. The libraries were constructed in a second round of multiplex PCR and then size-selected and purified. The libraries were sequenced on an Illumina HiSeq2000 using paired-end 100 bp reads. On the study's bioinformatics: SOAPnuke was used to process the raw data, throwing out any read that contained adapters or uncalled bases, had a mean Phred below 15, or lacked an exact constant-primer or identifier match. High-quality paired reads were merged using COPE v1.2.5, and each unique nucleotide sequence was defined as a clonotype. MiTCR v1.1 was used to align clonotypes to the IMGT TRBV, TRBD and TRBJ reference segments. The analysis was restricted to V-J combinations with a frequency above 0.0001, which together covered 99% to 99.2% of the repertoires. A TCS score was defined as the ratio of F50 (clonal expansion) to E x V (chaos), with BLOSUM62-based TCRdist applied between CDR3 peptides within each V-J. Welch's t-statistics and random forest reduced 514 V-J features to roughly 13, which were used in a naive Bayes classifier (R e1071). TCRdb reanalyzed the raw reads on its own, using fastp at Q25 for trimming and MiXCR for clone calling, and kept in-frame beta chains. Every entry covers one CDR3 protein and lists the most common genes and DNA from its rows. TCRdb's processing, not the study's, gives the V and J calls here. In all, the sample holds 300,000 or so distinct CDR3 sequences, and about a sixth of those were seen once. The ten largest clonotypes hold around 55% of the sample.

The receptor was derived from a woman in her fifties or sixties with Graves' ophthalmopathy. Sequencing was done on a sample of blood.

The CDR3 loop reads CSATPGRSSYEQYF. The DNA reads TGCAGTGCTACTCCGGGCCGTTCTTCCTACGAGCAGTACTTC. The chain links TRBV20-1 with TRBJ2-7; the D gene is not confidently resolved. V loses 4 bases of germline sequence and J loses 1 base, and the interval between the two ends is 14 bases. The CDR3 sequence holds 14 residues, the cysteine and phenylalanine included. Only CDR3 DNA is held: 42 bases, read in frame from base 1. Per the germline V gene (reference sequence), DFQATT is the CDR1 and SNEGSKA is the CDR2.